The 17 T cell receptor beta chains listed next were all sequenced from one sample in a study of T cell repertoires in cytomegalovirus infection. TCRdb itself ran the reads through MiXCR, one entry per CDR3 protein. The data contain about 76,000 distinct CDR3 sequences, 3% to 4.5% of them singletons. The sequencing sample was made of PBMCs. The receptors were gathered from a human donor in good health (CMV status not recorded). Some clones in this sample may be carry-over from other donors' samples.

This clonotype was found many times. The chain recombines TRBV28 with TRBJ1-1; tentative D call: TRBD1 (5 bases). The CDR3 has 13 amino acids. The V and J ends lost 4 bases and 10 bases respectively, with 16 bases between them. The V gene's germline CDR1 is MDHEN and CDR2 SYDVKM. This CDR3 reads CASSSGGGLRAFF. The CDR3 nucleotides are TGTGCCAGCAGTTCCGGGGGGGGATTGCGAGCTTTCTTT.

This clonotype was counted at least ten times. This chain links TRBV29-1 with TRBJ1-1; 10 bases line up with TRBD1. The V and J ends lost 3 bases and 4 bases, in that order; junction bases with no gene match: 5. Germline V lookup: CDR1 SQVTM, CDR2 ANQGSEA. CDR3 length equals 14 residues. CDR3 DNA sequence: TGCAGCGTTGAGGGGAGGACAGGGGGCACTGAAGCTTTCTTT. Protein sequence: CSVEGRTGGTEAFF.

At least ten counts were recorded for this clonotype. The chain couples TRBV7-2 to TRBJ1-2, with TRBD1 identical over 7 bases. The germline CDR1 and CDR2 sequences are SGHTA and FQGNSA. CDR3 size: 20 residues. Trimming at V came to 5 bases and at J to 5 bases, leaving 26 bases not matched to a gene. The CDR3 DNA is TGTGCCAGCAGCCCAACCTCCCCCACCCCAACCTCAGGACAGGATTATGGCTACACCTTC. It is translated as CASSPTSPTPTSGQDYGYTF.

Points on this clonotype: Since no conserved phenylalanine or tryptophan closes the CDR3, a read error is the likely cause. The V call is TRBV6-6, the J call TRBJ1-3; D unclear. The CDR3 consists of 12 residues. Germline V gene sequence: CDR1 MNHNY, CDR2 SVGAGI (reference sequence). The V end was cut by 8 bases, the J end by 7 bases, with 12 bases between. CDR3 nucleotide sequence: TGTGCCAGCGTTAGAATCGAGAACACCATATATTTG. Amino acid sequence: CASVRIENTIYL.

This clonotype was observed at least ten times. The chain employs TRBV7-8 and TRBJ1-1; possibly TRBD1 for D (6 bases). CDR3 length: 13 residues. Germline loops: CDR1 SGHVS, CDR2 FQNEAQ. Trimming removed 2 bases from V and 5 bases from J, with 9 bases in between. The CDR3 DNA is TGTGCCAGCAGCTTAACAGGGACTACTGAAGCTTTCTTT. Protein product: CASSLTGTTEAFF.

This clonotype has ten or more counts. This chain connects TRBV10-3 to TRBJ2-1; TRBD2 agrees at 13 bases. CDR1 is ENHRY, CDR2 SYGVKD, per germline. This CDR3 spans 17 amino acids. Losses at the gene ends were 2 bases for V and 5 bases for J; bases not matched to a gene: 6. CDR3 DNA sequence: TGTGCCATCAGTGAGGCCACACTAGCGGGGGGGGACAATGAGCAGTTCTTC. Translating gives CAISEATLAGGDNEQFF.

There are many counts of this clonotype. This rearrangement joins TRBV27 to TRBJ1-1; perhaps TRBD1 as D (5 bases). Trimming stripped 5 bases from V and 2 bases from J, with 9 bases between. The germline V gene encodes CDR1 MNHEY and CDR2 SMNVEV (reference sequence). The CDR3 length is 13 residues. CDR3 DNA: TGTGCCAGCAGTGACAGTCGAAACACTGAAGCTTTCTTT. As protein: CASSDSRNTEAFF.

This clonotype was seen ten or more times. The chain recombines TRBV9 with TRBJ2-7; 13 bases line up with TRBD2. V was pared by 1 base and J by 5 bases, with 6 bases of the junction left unmatched. CDR1 and CDR2 (germline): SGDLS, YYNGEE. CDR3 size: 16 residues. This CDR3 reads CASSVTGTSGADEQYF. The DNA of the CDR3 is TGTGCCAGCAGCGTAACCGGGACTAGCGGGGCGGACGAGCAGTACTTC.

This clonotype has at least ten counts. The chain recombines TRBV20-1 with TRBJ1-6, with 10 bases matching TRBD1. The CDR3 has 15 residues. Germline CDR1 reads DFQATT; CDR2 reads SNEGSKA (reference sequence). The V and J ends lost 3 bases and 10 bases, in that order; junction bases with no gene match: 9. CDR3 sequence (DNA): TGCAGTGCTAGCCGACAGGGGGCGCAACAGTCACCCCTCCACTTT. The encoded protein is CSASRQGAQQSPLHF.

This clonotype has at least ten counts. The gene calls are TRBV27 and TRBJ1-5; tentative D call: TRBD1 (5 bases). The V gene lost 4 bases and the J gene lost 0 bases, with 7 bases spanning the gap. Germline V lookup: CDR1 MNHEY, CDR2 SMNVEV (reference sequence). CDR3 size: 14 residues. CDR3 protein: CASSYGGSNQPQHF. CDR3 nucleotides: TGTGCCAGCAGTTACGGGGGTAGCAATCAGCCCCAGCATTTT.

This clonotype was seen many times. The gene calls are TRBV6-2 or TRBV6-3 and TRBJ2-1; 7 bases match TRBD1. Germline-derived CDR1 and CDR2 are MNHEY and SVGEGT. V trimming: 5 bases; J trimming: 4 bases; junction bases outside the gene matches: 8. The CDR3 covers 15 residues. The CDR3 sequence: CASSRLGTAYNEQFF. The CDR3 nucleotides are TGTGCCAGCAGTAGACTTGGGACAGCATACAATGAGCAGTTCTTC.

This clonotype appeared many times. The chain combines TRBV7-9 with TRBJ1-1; the D gene is possibly TRBD1 (5 bases). Germline CDR1 and CDR2: SEHNR and FQNEAQ (reference sequence). CDR3 length: 13 amino acids. Trimming shortened V by 3 bases and J by 10 bases, and 15 bases separated the two germline ends. The CDR3 DNA sequence: TGTGCCAGCAGCTTCGGGGGAGAAGGTGGAGCTTTCTTT. Translated: CASSFGGEGGAFF. The full variable domain, completed using reference TRBV7-9 and TRBJ1-1, is DTGVSQNPRHKITKRGQNVTFRCDPISEHNRLYWYRQTLGQGPEFLTYFQNEAQLEKSRLLSDRFSAERPKGSFSTLEIQRTEQGDSAMYLCASSFGGEGGAFFGQGTRLTVV.

This clonotype was picked up many times. V gene TRBV29-1 combines with J gene TRBJ1-5; D possibly corresponds to TRBD1 (5 bases). The CDR3 loop spans 14 amino acids. Trimming shortened V by 7 bases and J by 0 bases, and 13 bases separated the two germline ends. Germline V gene data show CDR1 as SQVTM and CDR2 as ANQGSEA. CDR3 DNA: TGCAGCGCCGGGACGCGGAATAGCAATCAGCCCCAGCATTTT. Translating it yields CSAGTRNSNQPQHF.

There are many counts of this clonotype. The chain couples TRBV29-1 to TRBJ2-3; D may be TRBD1 or TRBD2 (5 bases each). CDR3 length: 14 residues. Germline V gene sequence: CDR1 SQVTM, CDR2 ANQGSEA. The V and J ends lost 6 bases and 2 bases respectively, with 15 bases between them. CDR3 in DNA: TGCAGCGTCAGTCCCGGGACCACCACAGATACGCAGTATTTT. It translates to CSVSPGTTTDTQYF.

Many counts were recorded for this clonotype. This chain uses TRBV7-2 with TRBJ2-1; 11 bases are shared with TRBD2. V gave up 2 bases and J gave up 9 bases; unmatched junction bases: 6. CDR1 is SGHTA, CDR2 FQGNSA, per germline. CDR3 length: 15 amino acids. Here the CDR3 reads CASSLPLAGGPEQFF. Written as DNA, the CDR3 is TGTGCCAGCAGCTTACCATTAGCGGGGGGGCCTGAGCAGTTCTTC.

This clonotype was observed at least ten times. The J gene is TRBJ1-1, the V gene TRBV6-1; maybe TRBD1 (5 bases). Trimming left V 4 bases short and J 10 bases short, with 22 bases between. The CDR3 has 15 amino acids. The germline V gene has CDR1 MNHNS and CDR2 SASEGT. This CDR3 is CASSGGIRDVALAFF. In DNA form, the CDR3 reads TGTGCCAGCAGTGGAGGCATCCGGGACGTGGCTTTAGCTTTCTTT.

The table lists this clonotype with many counts. This chain connects TRBV28 to TRBJ1-1; D ambiguous. The V gene lost 7 bases and the J gene lost 0 bases, with 15 bases spanning the gap. Germline values: CDR1 MDHEN, CDR2 SYDVKM. This CDR3 is built from 15 residues. The CDR3 spells CASTVHGNMNTEAFF. The CDR3 bases are TGTGCCAGCACCGTACATGGAAACATGAACACTGAAGCTTTCTTT. The variable domain in full, completed from reference TRBV28 and TRBJ1-1, reads DVKVTQSSRYLVKRTGEKVFLECVQDMDHENMFWYRQDPGLGLRLIYFSYDVKMKEKGDIPEGYSVSREKKERFSLILESASTNQTSMYLCASTVHGNMNTEAFFGQGTRLTVV.